Listed here are 32 T cell receptor beta chains from one sample, sequenced in a study of shared clonotypes between healthy human individuals. Measured with immunoSEQ multiplex PCR; TCRdb has only the in-frame clones, and not every one. The table has roughly 2.1 million clones, about 93% seen once. Positive CCR7 selection of CD45RO-negative cells yielded the naive CD8 cells, and terminally differentiated effector memory CD45RA+ cells were excluded. Sample: naive CD8+ T cells from PBMCs. The receptor set was obtained from a man aged 18 to 30 in good health. Some clones in this sample may be carry-over from other donors' samples.

V gene TRBV5-1 combines with J gene TRBJ2-2; D not certain. Germline V CDR1 and CDR2: SGHRS, YFSETQ. The CDR3 runs to 15 residues. Trimming removed 4 bases from V and 5 bases from J, with 15 bases in between. As DNA, the CDR3 is TGCGCCAGCAGCCCCAAAAACATTCGTACCGGGGAGCTGTTTTTT. Its protein product is CASSPKNIRTGELFF.

V gene TRBV5-1 combines with J gene TRBJ1-2; tentative D call: TRBD1 (6 bases). The CDR3 extends over 17 amino acids. V was trimmed by 4 bases and J by 5 bases, leaving 24 bases between them. Germline-derived CDR1 and CDR2 are SGHRS and YFSETQ. DNA for the CDR3: TGCGCCAGCAGCGTTACCCCAGGGGTGGCCCTCCGGTATGGCTACACCTTC. The encoded protein is CASSVTPGVALRYGYTF. The variable domain in full, completed from reference TRBV5-1 and TRBJ1-2, reads KAGVTQTPRYLIKTRGQQVTLSCSPISGHRSVSWYQQTPGQGLQFLFEYFSETQRNKGNFPGRFSGRQFSNSRSEMNVSTLELGDSALYLCASSVTPGVALRYGYTFGSGTRLTVV.

The chain has TRBV7-6 and TRBJ1-1; 9 bases fit TRBD1. This CDR3 is built from 13 residues. Looked up from germline, CDR1 is SGHVS and CDR2 is FNYEAQ. Trimming took 0 bases from V and 8 from J; bases not matched to a gene: 1. The CDR3 region has the DNA TGTGCCAGCAGCTTAGCGGGGACAGGGGAAGCTTTCTTT. This codes for CASSLAGTGEAFF. The whole variable domain, remainder taken from reference TRBV7-6 and TRBJ1-1, is GAGVSQSPRYKVTKRGQDVALRCDPISGHVSLYWYRQALGQGPEFLTYFNYEAQQDKSGLPNDRFSAERPEGSISTLTIQRTEQRDSAMYRCASSLAGTGEAFFGQGTRLTVV.

The chain employs TRBV6-1 and TRBJ2-7; 12 nucleotides agree with TRBD2. CDR3 length equals 16 residues. The V and J ends lost 8 bases and 6 bases, in that order; junction bases with no gene match: 14. Germline-derived CDR1 and CDR2 are MNHNS and SASEGT. The CDR3 region has the DNA TGTGCCAGCCGTGTAGACGTCGCTAGCGGGAGGGGCGAGCAGTACTTC. Amino acids: CASRVDVASGRGEQYF.

The chain combines TRBV29-1 with TRBJ2-6, with 9 bases identical to TRBD1. The CDR3 length is 19 residues. The V gene end was trimmed by 6 bases and the J gene end by 0 bases; junction bases not matched to a gene: 15. Germline CDR1 reads SQVTM; CDR2 reads ANQGSEA. In DNA form, the CDR3 reads TGCAGCGTAACGACCGCGGGACAGGGATTAGGCTCTGGGGCCAACGTCCTGACTTTC. This codes for CSVTTAGQGLGSGANVLTF.

As concerns this clone: The same CDR3 also results from other DNA sequences found in this sample. The CDR3 reads CASSPAGGRPYEQYF. CDR3 nucleotide sequence: TGTGCCAGCAGCCCGGCGGGCGGGAGGCCCTACGAGCAGTACTTC. This chain uses TRBV7-9 with TRBJ2-7; 8 bases align to TRBD2. Germline CDR1 is SEHNR and CDR2 is FQNEAQ (reference sequence). The V segment lost 5 bases and the J segment 2 bases; nucleotides outside the gene matches: 8. The CDR3 consists of 15 residues.

V and J are TRBV7-9 and TRBJ2-7, with D tentatively TRBD1 (6 bases). V lost 7 bases and J lost 4, with 17 bases in between. The CDR3 extends over 14 amino acids. Germline values: CDR1 SEHNR, CDR2 FQNEAQ (reference sequence). The CDR3 DNA is TGTGCCAGCAACCCTGAGGGACACCCATACGAGCAGTACTTC. This encodes CASNPEGHPYEQYF.

V and J are TRBV29-1 and TRBJ2-1, with D perhaps matching TRBD2 (7 bases). CDR3 size: 16 residues. Trimming took 3 bases from V and 4 from J, leaving 19 bases between them. Germline V gene data show CDR1 as SQVTM and CDR2 as ANQGSEA. This CDR3 is CSVEGITGREYNEQFF. The CDR3 DNA is TGCAGCGTTGAGGGCATCACAGGGAGGGAATACAATGAGCAGTTCTTC.

The J gene is TRBJ2-7, the V gene TRBV7-8, with TRBD2 matching 8 bases. The germline V gene has CDR1 SGHVS and CDR2 FQNEAQ. The CDR3 has 15 amino acids. Germline trimming cut 4 bases from V and 5 bases from J; bases unmatched to any gene: 10. CDR3 residues: CASSSSTSAGDEQYF. CDR3 coding DNA: TGTGCCAGCAGCTCCTCGACTAGCGCCGGGGACGAGCAGTACTTC.

The gene calls are TRBV19 and TRBJ1-5; TRBD1 might be the D (5 bases). The V end lost 2 bases, the J end lost 6 bases, and 17 bases lay between the germline ends. Germline CDR1 is LNHDA and CDR2 is SQIVND (reference sequence). This CDR3 has 16 amino acids. The CDR3, as DNA: TGTGCCAGTAGTATAAGTTCTGGGAGGGACGGTCAGCCCCAGCATTTT. Translating it yields CASSISSGRDGQPQHF.

The chain is built from TRBV28 and TRBJ2-7; 9 bases align to TRBD1. The CDR3 consists of 15 residues. With 7 bases clipped from V and 10 bases from J, the junction kept 17 bases outside the gene matches. Germline loops: CDR1 MDHEN, CDR2 SYDVKM. The CDR3 DNA is TGTGCCAGCATCTCCCAAATTTGGGGACAGGGATTTCAGTACTTC. Translated, it gives CASISQIWGQGFQYF.

V is TRBV7-6 and J is TRBJ2-7; 8 bases map to TRBD2. Germline assignment: CDR1 SGHVS and CDR2 FNYEAQ. The CDR3 spans 14 residues. V dropped 5 bases and J dropped 3; count of bases not matched to a gene: 6. The CDR3 DNA reads as TGTGCCAGCAGCCCACTAGCGGTAGGCTACGAGCAGTACTTC. Translating gives CASSPLAVGYEQYF. The complete variable domain, with remaining parts taken from reference TRBV7-6 and TRBJ2-7, reads GAGVSQSPRYKVTKRGQDVALRCDPISGHVSLYWYRQALGQGPEFLTYFNYEAQQDKSGLPNDRFSAERPEGSISTLTIQRTEQRDSAMYRCASSPLAVGYEQYFGPGTRLTVT.

The V and J genes are TRBV27 and TRBJ2-1, with 8 bases identical to TRBD2. CDR1 MNHEY and CDR2 SMNVEV come from the germline V gene (reference sequence). This CDR3 is 16 amino acids long. With 0 bases clipped from V and 2 bases from J, the junction kept 3 bases outside the gene matches. CDR3 in amino acids: CASSLSWGLAYNEQFF. The DNA for the CDR3 is TGTGCCAGCAGTTTATCGTGGGGACTAGCCTACAATGAGCAGTTCTTC.

The J gene is TRBJ2-2, the V gene TRBV28; 9 bases match TRBD2. V trimming: 6 bases; J trimming: 3 bases; junction bases outside the gene matches: 8. Looked up from germline, CDR1 is MDHEN and CDR2 is SYDVKM. The CDR3 is 16 residues long. The CDR3 here is CASSPPGLAYTGELFF. In nucleotides, the CDR3 is TGTGCCAGCAGCCCGCCGGGACTAGCATACACCGGGGAGCTGTTTTTT.

This clone was counted once. This rearrangement joins TRBV10-1 to TRBJ2-7; TRBD1 matches 10 bases. The CDR3 consists of 15 residues. Germline CDR1 and CDR2: WNHNN and SYGVQD (reference sequence). J gave up 2 bases and V 2 bases, and 3 bases lay outside the gene matches. CDR3 nucleotide sequence: TGCGCCAGCAGTGAGCCCGGGACAGGGGCCTACGAGCAGTACTTC. This sequence encodes CASSEPGTGAYEQYF.

This chain links TRBV2 with TRBJ2-4; the match to TRBD1 covers 8 bases. The V gene end was trimmed by 6 bases and the J gene end by 1 base; junction bases not matched to a gene: 8. CDR1 is SNHLY and CDR2 is FYNNEI in the germline V gene. This CDR3 spans 16 amino acids. CDR3 bases: TGTGCCAGCAGGGAGCTCAGGGGGCCGGCCAAAAACATTCAGTACTTC. This translates into CASRELRGPAKNIQYF.

The CDR3 nucleotides are TGTGCCAGTAGTACGGCAGGCGGTCCAGTGGGGCAGTACTTC. Amino acid sequence: CASSTAGGPVGQYF. The rearrangement joins TRBV19 to TRBJ2-7; D is uncertain. CDR3 size: 14 residues. Germline V gene sequence: CDR1 LNHDA, CDR2 SQIVND (reference sequence). V was pared by 4 bases and J by 9 bases, with 19 bases between.

V gene TRBV11-3 combines with J gene TRBJ2-1; D uncertain. Germline V gives CDR1 SGHNT, CDR2 YENEEA. The ends were cut back, 0 bases at V and 0 bases at J, with 15 bases in the middle. The CDR3 loop spans 18 amino acids. The CDR3 spells CASSLDGLRGSSYNEQFF. In DNA, the CDR3 is TGTGCCAGCAGCTTAGATGGGTTGAGAGGAAGCTCCTACAATGAGCAGTTCTTC.

A remark on this clone: The same CDR3 also results from other DNA sequences found in this sample. The chain recombines TRBV7-9 with TRBJ1-5; the D gene is possibly TRBD1 (5 bases). In germline, CDR1 is SEHNR, CDR2 FQNEAQ (reference sequence). V was shortened by 1 base and J by 0 bases, with 7 bases between the two germline ends. The CDR3 loop spans 15 amino acids. The CDR3 coding sequence is TGTGCCAGCAGCTTAGATGGGGGTAGCAATCAGCCCCAGCATTTT. Translated, it gives CASSLDGGSNQPQHF. Drawing the rest from reference TRBV7-9 and TRBJ1-5, the complete variable domain is DTGVSQNPRHKITKRGQNVTFRCDPISEHNRLYWYRQTLGQGPEFLTYFQNEAQLEKSRLLSDRFSAERPKGSFSTLEIQRTEQGDSAMYLCASSLDGGSNQPQHFGDGTRLSIL.

The J gene is TRBJ2-7, the V gene TRBV7-2; D not certain. The CDR3 covers 12 residues. V lost 1 base and J 6 bases, leaving 7 bases between the germline ends. The germline gives CDR1 SGHTA, CDR2 FQGNSA. CDR3 nucleotide sequence: TGTGCCAGCAGCTTAGGTGACCTCGAGCAGTACTTC. It yields the protein CASSLGDLEQYF.

The rearrangement links TRBV5-1 to TRBJ2-7; 7 bases line up with TRBD1. The J segment lost 1 base and the V segment lost 4 bases, leaving 14 bases of the junction unmatched. This CDR3 comprises 17 residues. The germline gives CDR1 SGHRS, CDR2 YFSETQ. DNA of the CDR3: TGCGCCAGCAGCCAGCCCCCGAGGGGGCTTGGATCCTACGAGCAGTACTTC. Its translation: CASSQPPRGLGSYEQYF.

The chain has TRBV4-1 and TRBJ1-2, with D maybe TRBD1 (6 bases). The CDR3 is made up of 14 amino acids. Trimming cost V 4 bases and J 6 bases, with 15 bases left between them. Germline CDR1 MGHRA, CDR2 YSYEKL. The CDR3 loop reads CASSPIAGAHGYTF. CDR3 nucleotide sequence: TGCGCCAGCAGCCCAATCGCAGGGGCGCATGGCTACACCTTC.

About this clone itself: The identical CDR3 is also encoded by other nucleotide sequences in the sample. The rearrangement links TRBV9 to TRBJ2-5; 7 nucleotides align to TRBD2. CDR3 size: 15 residues. From germline, CDR1 is SGDLS and CDR2 YYNGEE. With 0 bases clipped from V and 1 base from J, the junction kept 3 bases outside the gene matches. The CDR3 region is CASSVGGGVQETQYF. CDR3 sequence (DNA): TGTGCCAGCAGCGTAGGGGGAGGGGTCCAAGAGACCCAGTACTTC.

The chain links TRBV14 to TRBJ2-7; 7 bases are a match to TRBD2. V lost 3 bases and J lost 5; bases outside the gene matches: 7. This CDR3 spans 14 amino acids. The germline gives CDR1 SGHDN, CDR2 FVKESK. This chain's CDR3 is CASSHAGELHEQYF. The CDR3 DNA reads as TGTGCCAGCAGCCATGCGGGAGAACTCCACGAGCAGTACTTC.

This CDR3 is CASSQGSASPPYEQYF. As DNA, the CDR3 is TGCGCCAGCAGCCAAGGTTCGGCTAGCCCTCCCTACGAGCAGTACTTC. The chain uses TRBV4-3 and TRBJ2-7; D is perhaps TRBD2 (5 bases). The V gene lost 1 base and the J gene lost 2 bases, with 15 bases spanning the gap. Germline CDR1 is LGHNA and CDR2 is YSLEER. This CDR3 is 16 amino acids long.

V and J are TRBV16 and TRBJ2-7, with TRBD2 matching over 14 bases. After removal of 2 bases from V and 5 bases from J, the junction contained 5 bases not matched to a gene. This CDR3 is 16 amino acids long. CDR1 is KGHSY, CDR2 FQNENV, per germline. The CDR3 nucleotides read TGTGCCAGCAGCCAAGCGACTAGCGGGAGGGCCCACGAGCAGTACTTC. This codes for CASSQATSGRAHEQYF.

The chain uses TRBV9 and TRBJ2-1, with TRBD1 matching over 10 bases. The germline V gene has CDR1 SGDLS and CDR2 YYNGEE. Trimming at V came to 3 bases and at J to 8 bases, leaving 11 bases not matched to a gene. The CDR3 has 16 residues. CDR3 amino acids: CASSAGDRGGSDEQFF. The CDR3 region has the DNA TGTGCCAGCAGCGCCGGGGACAGGGGTGGTTCGGATGAGCAGTTCTTC.

J is TRBJ2-7 and V is TRBV11-2; D uncertain. V shed 0 bases and J shed 0 bases, with 12 bases lying between them. The CDR3 covers 16 residues. Germline loops: CDR1 SGHAT, CDR2 FQNNGV. As DNA, the CDR3 is TGTGCCAGCAGCTTAGATTTAGGCCTCCTCTCCTACGAGCAGTACTTC. Its protein product is CASSLDLGLLSYEQYF.

The chain carries TRBV27 and TRBJ2-2; 7 nucleotides agree with TRBD1. The CDR3 length is 14 residues. CDR1 MNHEY and CDR2 SMNVEV come from the germline V gene (reference sequence). V was pared by 5 bases and J by 7 bases, with 7 bases of the junction left unmatched. The CDR3 sequence: CASSDRVFGGELFF. Written as DNA, the CDR3 is TGTGCCAGCAGTGACAGGGTGTTTGGCGGGGAGCTGTTTTTT.

V and J are TRBV28 and TRBJ2-3; D call uncertain. V was pared by 3 bases and J by 0 bases, with 10 bases between. The CDR3 consists of 15 residues. Germline V gives CDR1 MDHEN, CDR2 SYDVKM. The CDR3 here is CASSFLLTSTDTQYF. In DNA form, the CDR3 reads TGTGCCAGCAGTTTTTTGCTAACTAGCACAGATACGCAGTATTTT.

This chain links TRBV28 with TRBJ2-7, with D unclear. CDR1 is MDHEN and CDR2 is SYDVKM in the germline V gene. The CDR3 length is 11 residues. The V end was cut by 8 bases, the J end by 3 bases, with 8 bases between. The CDR3 DNA is TGTGCCAGCTCGGGTCACTACGAGCAGTACTTC. Protein: CASSGHYEQYF. The complete variable domain, with remaining parts taken from reference TRBV28 and TRBJ2-7, reads DVKVTQSSRYLVKRTGEKVFLECVQDMDHENMFWYRQDPGLGLRLIYFSYDVKMKEKGDIPEGYSVSREKKERFSLILESASTNQTSMYLCASSGHYEQYFGPGTRLTVT.

The rearrangement links TRBV25-1 to TRBJ1-2, with D possibly being TRBD1 (5 bases). Deletions cut 5 bases from V and 4 bases from J, with 14 bases between. Germline V gene lookup returns CDR1 MGHDK and CDR2 SYGVNS. This CDR3 has 14 amino acids. In DNA form, the CDR3 reads TGTGCCAGCAGTACACAGGTGGATGCCTATGGCTACACCTTC. It is translated as CASSTQVDAYGYTF.